Below are 23 T cell receptor beta chains sequenced from a single sample in a study of T cell repertoires in cytomegalovirus infection (dated by TCRdb to the late 2010s). No antigens are known for them. TCRdb lists the instrument as Illumina HiSeq 1500. TCRdb's own reprocessing of the public reads used fastp at Q25 and MiXCR and kept productive beta chains. Rows merge per CDR3 protein into single entries with the most common DNA and genes. This sample lists approximately 770,000 distinct CDR3 sequences; roughly 29% were detected once. The ten largest clones add up to 13% of the sample. The treatment or condition label for this specimen denotes: in vitro stimulation with specific CMV peptide epitopes to enrich CMV-specific T cells. The sequencing here drew on cultured CD8+ T cells from PBMCs, taken from culture after CMV antigen stimulation. The source is a human donor in good health (CMV status not recorded). Some clones in this sample may be carry-over from other donors' samples.

This clonotype was detected a few times. The V call is TRBV28, the J call TRBJ2-1, with D tentatively TRBD2 (6 bases). The V and J ends lost 5 bases and 0 bases respectively, with 14 bases between them. The CDR3 has 16 residues. Germline V gene sequence: CDR1 MDHEN, CDR2 SYDVKM. The CDR3 region is CASSLSAGYSYNEQFF. The CDR3 nucleotides are TGTGCCAGCAGTCTCTCCGCGGGGTACTCCTACAATGAGCAGTTCTTC.

At least ten counts were recorded for this clonotype. The V call is TRBV7-9, the J call TRBJ2-7; D unclear. The germline gives CDR1 SEHNR, CDR2 FQNEAQ (reference sequence). Between the trimmed V and J ends, which lost 5 bases and 3 bases, there was a span of 17 bases. The CDR3 is 15 residues long. CDR3 nucleotide sequence: TGTGCCAGCAGCCACAACCGGGCGGCCAGCTACGAGCAGTACTTC. Translation: CASSHNRAASYEQYF. Supplemented by reference TRBV7-9 and TRBJ2-7, the full variable domain reads DTGVSQNPRHKITKRGQNVTFRCDPISEHNRLYWYRQTLGQGPEFLTYFQNEAQLEKSRLLSDRFSAERPKGSFSTLEIQRTEQGDSAMYLCASSHNRAASYEQYFGPGTRLTVT.

V and J are TRBV5-1 and TRBJ2-7, with D unclear. Germline loops: CDR1 SGHRS, CDR2 YFSETQ. The CDR3 covers 15 residues. V gave up 3 bases and J gave up 4 bases, with 17 bases separating them. CDR3 sequence (DNA): TGCGCCAGCAGCTCCTACGTTGGGCCGAGTTACGAGCAGTACTTC. The encoded protein is CASSSYVGPSYEQYF.

The rearrangement uses TRBV20-1 and TRBJ2-3; possibly TRBD1 for D (6 bases). The length of the CDR3 is 16 residues. Looked up from germline, CDR1 is DFQATT and CDR2 is SNEGSKA (reference sequence). Trimming left V 0 bases short and J 5 bases short, with 18 bases between. The CDR3 coding sequence is TGCAGTGCTAGAGACCCGATGACAGGTTTGATAGATACGCAGTATTTT. Its translation is CSARDPMTGLIDTQYF.

This chain links TRBV12-3 or TRBV12-4 with TRBJ2-7; D is perhaps TRBD1 or TRBD2 (6 bases each). V lost 5 bases, J lost 2 bases, and 16 bases lay in between. The CDR3 spans 15 residues. In DNA form, the CDR3 reads TGTGCCAGCAGTCTTCGGGGGCGATCGGCCTACGAGCAGTACTTC. Its protein is CASSLRGRSAYEQYF.

The genes are TRBV12-3 or TRBV12-4 and TRBJ2-3; 9 bases match TRBD2. The J segment lost 7 bases and the V segment lost 6 bases, leaving 20 bases of the junction unmatched. This CDR3 comprises 18 residues. CDR3 nucleotide sequence: TGTGCCAGCAGACCCATGGATGGAGGCGGGGGGGCCGGGCATACGCAGTATTTT. As protein: CASRPMDGGGGAGHTQYF.

This clonotype has more than one count but fewer than ten. The V gene is TRBV27, the J gene TRBJ2-7, with D possibly being TRBD1 or TRBD2 (5 bases each). Trimming removed 7 bases at V and 0 bases at J, with 7 bases between. The CDR3 is 12 amino acids. Germline assignment: CDR1 MNHEY and CDR2 SMNVEV (reference sequence). CDR3 coding DNA: TGTGCCAGCACCGGGGCCTCCTACGAGCAGTACTTC. Translated, it gives CASTGASYEQYF.

This clonotype was picked up a small number of times. CDR3 sequence (DNA): TGTGCCAGCAGTCCGGGACGGTATAATTCACCCCTCCACTTT. Its translation is CASSPGRYNSPLHF. The chain has TRBV7-3 and TRBJ1-6; maybe TRBD1 (5 bases). Between the trimmed V and J ends, which lost 6 bases and 4 bases, there was a span of 10 bases. This CDR3 spans 14 amino acids. The germline V gene encodes CDR1 SGHTA and CDR2 FQGTGA. Combining the CDR3 with reference TRBV7-3 and TRBJ1-6 gives the whole variable domain GAGVSQTPSNKVTEKGKYVELRCDPISGHTALYWYRQSLGQGPEFLIYFQGTGAADDSGLPNDRFFAVRPEGSVSTLKIQRTERGDSAVYLCASSPGRYNSPLHFGNGTRLTVT.

This clonotype was observed a handful of times. The chain links TRBV4-1 to TRBJ2-2; no clear D gene. V lost 2 bases to trimming and J lost 2 bases, with 6 bases between them. This CDR3 comprises 14 residues. CDR1 and CDR2 (germline): MGHRA, YSYEKL. DNA of the CDR3: TGCGCCAGCAGCCAAAATTTTAACACCGGGGAGCTGTTTTTT. Translation: CASSQNFNTGELFF.

This chain uses TRBV7-6 with TRBJ1-2, with no clear D. CDR3 length: 16 amino acids. Germline CDR1 and CDR2: SGHVS and FNYEAQ. The V end was cut by 3 bases, the J end by 2 bases, with 16 bases between. CDR3 in amino acids: CASSLIPGSNNYGYTF. The DNA for the CDR3 is TGTGCCAGCAGCTTGATACCCGGGTCTAACAACTATGGCTACACCTTC.

The J gene is TRBJ2-7, the V gene TRBV7-8, with 7 bases lining up with TRBD2. The J segment lost 1 base and the V segment lost 3 bases, leaving 6 bases of the junction unmatched. The CDR3 consists of 15 residues. Germline V gene lookup returns CDR1 SGHVS and CDR2 FQNEAQ. The CDR3 sequence is CASSFMREGSYEQYF. CDR3 coding DNA: TGTGCCAGCAGCTTCATGAGGGAGGGGTCCTACGAGCAGTACTTC.

The chain recombines TRBV20-1 with TRBJ2-1, with D possibly TRBD2 on 5 matching bases. The CDR3 is 14 residues long. The germline V gene has CDR1 DFQATT and CDR2 SNEGSKA (reference sequence). Trimming took 5 bases from V and 5 from J, leaving 16 bases between them. For the CDR3, the DNA is TGCAGTGCTGGCCCACTAGAGGCAAACAATGAGCAGTTCTTC. As protein: CSAGPLEANNEQFF.

This clonotype was recorded once. The gene calls are TRBV7-6 and TRBJ1-2; 10 positions match TRBD1. V lost 6 bases, J lost 1 base, and 11 bases stayed unmatched. The CDR3 runs 17 residues. Germline V gene lookup returns CDR1 SGHVS and CDR2 FNYEAQ. CDR3 DNA: TGTGCCAGCAGAAAGGGACAGGGGAGGGTAGATAACTATGGCTACACCTTC. Amino acids: CASRKGQGRVDNYGYTF. Full variable domain (remainder filled in from reference TRBV7-6 and TRBJ1-2): GAGVSQSPRYKVTKRGQDVALRCDPISGHVSLYWYRQALGQGPEFLTYFNYEAQQDKSGLPNDRFSAERPEGSISTLTIQRTEQRDSAMYRCASRKGQGRVDNYGYTFGSGTRLTVV.

This clonotype was detected only a few times. This sequence joins TRBV19 and TRBJ2-1, with D hard to call. The V end lost 4 bases, the J end lost 7 bases, and 8 bases lay between the germline ends. The germline CDR1 and CDR2 sequences are LNHDA and SQIVND (reference sequence). The CDR3 contains 12 residues. The chain's CDR3 is CASSTAPNEQFF. The CDR3 nucleotides read TGTGCCAGTAGTACGGCCCCAAATGAGCAGTTCTTC.

The rearrangement uses TRBV5-4 and TRBJ2-1; TRBD2 matches at 9 bases. V shed 3 bases and J 5 bases; nucleotides not matched to a gene: 6. Germline-derived CDR1 and CDR2 are SGHNT and YYREEE (reference sequence). The CDR3 covers 15 residues. The CDR3 DNA is TGTGCCAGCAGCTCAAGCGGGGGGTCGGACAATGAGCAGTTCTTC. Translation: CASSSSGGSDNEQFF.

The table lists this clonotype with a count of one. V is TRBV20-1 and J is TRBJ2-3; D tentatively reads TRBD1 or TRBD2 (7 bases each). V was shortened by 6 bases and J by 2 bases, with 18 bases between the two germline ends. Germline CDR1 reads DFQATT; CDR2 reads SNEGSKA (reference sequence). The CDR3 runs 15 residues. The CDR3 spells CSARGGGPITDTQYF. As DNA, the CDR3 is TGCAGTGCAAGGGGAGGGGGCCCAATCACAGATACGCAGTATTTT.

As to this clonotype: Being one base from a much bigger clone, this may be a read error. J is TRBJ1-5 and V is TRBV5-5; 12 bases agree with TRBD1. Germline lookup yields CDR1 SGHKS and CDR2 YYEKEE (reference sequence). V lost 4 bases to trimming and J lost 6 bases; unmatched junction nucleotides: 5. The CDR3 loop spans 15 amino acids. In nucleotides, the CDR3 is TGTGCCAGCAGCAACGGGACAGGGGGCGGTCAGCCCCAGCATTTT. It translates to CASSNGTGGGQPQHF.

The rearrangement uses TRBV20-1 and TRBJ1-5; D remains ambiguous. V was cut by 3 bases and J by 0 bases, with 12 bases left in between. The CDR3 runs 15 residues. Germline V gives CDR1 DFQATT, CDR2 SNEGSKA (reference sequence). The CDR3 DNA reads TGCAGTGCTAGTGGCGTGGAACCTAGCAATCAGCCCCAGCATTTT. Protein: CSASGVEPSNQPQHF.

The rearrangement links TRBV20-1 to TRBJ2-7; TRBD2 matches 10 bases. The germline V gene has CDR1 DFQATT and CDR2 SNEGSKA (reference sequence). V gave up 4 bases and J gave up 4 bases; unmatched junction bases: 13. The CDR3 is 16 residues long. Written as DNA, the CDR3 is TGCAGTGCTATTCCCCCGATGACTAGCGGGCGGTACGAGCAGTACTTC. Its protein is CSAIPPMTSGRYEQYF.

This clonotype occurred once. This sequence joins TRBV11-2 and TRBJ2-7; D is possibly TRBD1 or TRBD2 (5 bases each). From germline, CDR1 is SGHAT and CDR2 FQNNGV. V was pared by 6 bases and J by 5 bases, with 14 bases between. This CDR3 is 13 amino acids long. CDR3 sequence (DNA): TGTGCCAGCAGTCAAGGGACCATGCACGAGCAGTACGTC. Amino acid sequence: CASSQGTMHEQYV.

This clonotype has more than one count but fewer than ten. The rearrangement links TRBV18 to TRBJ1-2, with a possible D match to TRBD1 (5 bases). V was clipped by 3 bases and J by 7 bases, with 18 bases between them. Germline V lookup: CDR1 KGHSH, CDR2 LQKENI. The CDR3 contains 15 residues. Here the CDR3 DNA reads TGTGCCAGCTCACCTACCCCAGGGATGGGAGTTGGCTACACCTTC. It is translated as CASSPTPGMGVGYTF.

The chain links TRBV28 to TRBJ2-7; D remains ambiguous. The V gene's germline CDR1 is MDHEN and CDR2 SYDVKM. The CDR3 has 13 residues. Trimming removed 4 bases at V and 4 bases at J, with 11 bases between. The CDR3 sequence is CASSSLDGYEQYV. The CDR3, as DNA: TGTGCCAGCAGTTCCCTGGACGGTTACGAGCAGTACGTC.

This clonotype was counted only a few times. The chain is built from TRBV11-3 and TRBJ2-1, with 11 bases fitting TRBD2. V shed 2 bases, J shed 5 bases, and the junction held 8 bases outside the gene matches. CDR3 length equals 17 residues. The germline gives CDR1 SGHNT, CDR2 YENEEA. The CDR3 here is CASSLYFSTSGDNEQFF. As DNA, the CDR3 is TGTGCCAGCAGCTTATACTTCTCGACTAGCGGGGACAATGAGCAGTTCTTC.